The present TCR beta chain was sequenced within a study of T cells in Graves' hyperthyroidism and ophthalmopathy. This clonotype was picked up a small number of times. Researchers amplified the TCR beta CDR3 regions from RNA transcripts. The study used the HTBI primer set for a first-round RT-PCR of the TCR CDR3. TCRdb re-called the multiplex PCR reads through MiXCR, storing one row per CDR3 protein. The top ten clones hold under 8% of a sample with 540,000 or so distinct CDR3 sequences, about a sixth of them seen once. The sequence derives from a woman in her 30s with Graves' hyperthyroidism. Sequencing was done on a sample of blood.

The CDR3 region has the DNA TGTGCCAGCAGCCAAACTCCTGGGGGGTGGGGCGAAGATACGCAGTATTTT. It specifies CASSQTPGGWGEDTQYF. The chain joins TRBV3-1 to TRBJ2-3; a possible D gene is TRBD2 (6 bases). CDR1 and CDR2 from the germline V gene are LGHDT and YNNKEL (reference sequence). V was cut by 2 bases and J by 5 bases, with 20 bases left in between. CDR3 size: 17 residues.